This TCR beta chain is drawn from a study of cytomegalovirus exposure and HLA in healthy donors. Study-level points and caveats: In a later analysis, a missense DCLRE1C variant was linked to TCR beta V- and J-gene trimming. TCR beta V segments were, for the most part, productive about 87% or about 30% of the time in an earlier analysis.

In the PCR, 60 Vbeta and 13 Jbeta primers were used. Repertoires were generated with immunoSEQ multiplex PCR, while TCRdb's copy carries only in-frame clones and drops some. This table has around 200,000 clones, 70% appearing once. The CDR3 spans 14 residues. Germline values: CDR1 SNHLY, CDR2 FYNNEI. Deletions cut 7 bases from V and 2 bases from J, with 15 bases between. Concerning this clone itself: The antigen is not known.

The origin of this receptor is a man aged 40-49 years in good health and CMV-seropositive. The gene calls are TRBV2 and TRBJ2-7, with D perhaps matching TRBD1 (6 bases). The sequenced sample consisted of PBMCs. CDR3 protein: CASTLDRGAYEQYF. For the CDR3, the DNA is TGTGCCAGCACCCTGGACAGAGGGGCCTACGAGCAGTACTTC.